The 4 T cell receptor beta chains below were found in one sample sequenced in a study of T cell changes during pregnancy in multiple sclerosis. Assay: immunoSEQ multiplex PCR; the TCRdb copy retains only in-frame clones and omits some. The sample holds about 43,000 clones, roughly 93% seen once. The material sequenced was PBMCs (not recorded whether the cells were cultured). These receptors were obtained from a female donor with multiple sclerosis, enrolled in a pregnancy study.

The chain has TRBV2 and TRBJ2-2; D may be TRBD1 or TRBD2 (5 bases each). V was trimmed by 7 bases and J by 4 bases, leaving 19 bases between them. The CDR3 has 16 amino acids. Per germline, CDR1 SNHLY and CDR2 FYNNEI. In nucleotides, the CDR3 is TGTGCCAGCACCCCTAGTCCGGGGCCGGGCACCGGGGAGCTGTTTTTT. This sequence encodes CASTPSPGPGTGELFF.

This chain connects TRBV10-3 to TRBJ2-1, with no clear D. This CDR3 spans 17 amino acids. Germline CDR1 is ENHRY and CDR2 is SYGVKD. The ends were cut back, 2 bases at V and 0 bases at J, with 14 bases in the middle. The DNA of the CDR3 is TGTGCCATCAGTGAGCCAGACTCCTTCTACTCCTACAATGAGCAGTTCTTC. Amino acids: CAISEPDSFYSYNEQFF.

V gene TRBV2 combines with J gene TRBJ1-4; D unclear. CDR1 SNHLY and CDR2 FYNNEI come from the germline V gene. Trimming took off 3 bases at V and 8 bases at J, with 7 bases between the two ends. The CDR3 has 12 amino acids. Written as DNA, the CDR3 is TGTGCCAGCAGTGATTCTTGGGAAAAACTGTTTTTT. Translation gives CASSDSWEKLFF.

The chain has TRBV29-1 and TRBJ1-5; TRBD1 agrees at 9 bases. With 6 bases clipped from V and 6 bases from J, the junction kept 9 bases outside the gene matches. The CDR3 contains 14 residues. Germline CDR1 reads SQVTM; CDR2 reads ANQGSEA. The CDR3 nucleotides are TGCAGCGTGGGGGGACAGGGAATTGGTCAGCCCCAGCATTTT. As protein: CSVGGQGIGQPQHF.